A single sample is the source of the 10 T cell receptor beta chains below, sequenced in a study of T cells in Graves' hyperthyroidism and ophthalmopathy. The investigators amplified TCR beta CDR3 regions from RNA transcripts. The TCR CDR3 was amplified in a first-round RT-PCR using the HTBI primer set. TCRdb redid the calling of the multiplex PCR reads with MiXCR, one entry per CDR3 protein. The table includes a few hundred thousand distinct CDR3 sequences, 13% to 15% detected once. Sequenced material: blood. The receptors were gathered from a woman in her late teens or twenties with Graves' hyperthyroidism.

The chain carries TRBV29-1 and TRBJ1-1; no clear D. The CDR3 spans 14 residues. The V and J ends lost 4 bases and 1 base respectively, with 13 bases between them. The germline V gene has CDR1 SQVTM and CDR2 ANQGSEA. The DNA of the CDR3 is TGCAGCGTTGTCCCCGCAAGAGCGAACACTGAAGCTTTCTTT. Translation: CSVVPARANTEAFF.

This clonotype was detected only a few times. The chain links TRBV7-2 to TRBJ2-2, with 7 bases identical to TRBD2. J gave up 2 bases and V 5 bases, and 8 bases lay outside the gene matches. This CDR3 is built from 16 residues. The V gene's germline CDR1 is SGHTA and CDR2 FQGNSA. CDR3 loop: CASSRVSGINTGELFF. In DNA form, the CDR3 reads TGTGCCAGCAGCCGGGTGAGCGGGATTAACACCGGGGAGCTGTTTTTT.

This clonotype was seen repeatedly, ten times or more. The genes are TRBV6-1 and TRBJ1-6; D unclear. This CDR3 is 12 amino acids long. Between the trimmed V and J ends, which lost 1 base and 9 bases, there was a span of 4 bases. Looked up from germline, CDR1 is MNHNS and CDR2 is SASEGT. CDR3 nucleotides: TGTGCCAGCAGTGAAGGCGCTTCACCCCTCCACTTT. Its translation: CASSEGASPLHF.

This clonotype was counted ten times or more. CDR3 amino acids: CASSESGAVGTDTQYF. CDR3 nucleotide sequence: TGCGCCAGCAGTGAGAGCGGGGCGGTGGGGACAGATACGCAGTATTTT. J is TRBJ2-3 and V is TRBV10-2; the match to TRBD2 covers 7 bases. Trimming removed 2 bases from V and 3 bases from J; junction bases left unmatched: 8. The germline gives CDR1 WSHSY, CDR2 SAAADI. The CDR3 is made up of 16 amino acids.

This chain joins TRBV3-1 and TRBJ1-2; no clear D. This CDR3 has 12 residues. In germline, CDR1 is LGHDT, CDR2 YNNKEL (reference sequence). V lost 3 bases and J 6 bases, leaving 8 bases between the germline ends. The CDR3 region is CASSQGEHGYTF. The CDR3 DNA sequence: TGTGCCAGCAGCCAGGGAGAGCATGGCTACACCTTC.

The V gene is TRBV30, the J gene TRBJ2-1; TRBD2 matches at 12 bases. In germline, CDR1 is GTSNPN, CDR2 SVGIG (reference sequence). The CDR3 totals 15 residues. The trim removed 6 bases at V and 5 bases at J, leaving 8 bases unmatched. The CDR3 sequence is CACPTSGRIDNEQFF. For the CDR3, the DNA is TGTGCCTGCCCAACTAGCGGGAGGATAGACAATGAGCAGTTCTTC. Full variable domain (rest looked up from reference TRBV30 and TRBJ2-1): SQTIHQWPATLVQPVGSPLSLECTVEGTSNPNLYWYRQAAGRGLQLLFYSVGIGQISSEVPQNLSASRPQDRQFILSSKKLLLSDSGFYLCACPTSGRIDNEQFFGPGTRLTVL.

This clonotype came up a few times. The chain recombines TRBV18 with TRBJ1-2; D unresolved. Trimming removed 5 bases at V and 2 bases at J, with 9 bases between. This CDR3 has 13 residues. CDR1 is KGHSH and CDR2 is LQKENI in the germline V gene. The CDR3, as DNA: TGTGCCAGCTCATTCAGGAGAAACTATGGCTACACCTTC. This translates into CASSFRRNYGYTF.

In this sample, this clonotype turned up many times. The chain links TRBV20-1 to TRBJ1-1; maybe TRBD1 (5 bases). The CDR3 runs 13 residues. CDR1 and CDR2 (germline): DFQATT, SNEGSKA (reference sequence). Trimming took 3 bases from V and 6 from J, leaving 14 bases between them. Here the CDR3 DNA reads TGCAGTGCTAGTAGGGGCAGGGCCGCTGAAGCTTTCTTT. It is translated as CSASRGRAAEAFF.

This clonotype has ten or more counts. V usage is TRBV6-2 or TRBV6-3 and J usage is TRBJ1-2, with 7 bases identical to TRBD1. The CDR3 has 14 residues. Germline V CDR1 and CDR2: MNHEY, SVGEGT. V shed 6 bases, J shed 0 bases, and the junction held 4 bases outside the gene matches. The DNA of the CDR3 is TGTGCCAGCAGGACAGGGTCTCCTAACTATGGCTACACCTTC. Encoded protein: CASRTGSPNYGYTF.

In its sample, this clonotype was seen many times. V usage is TRBV29-1 and J usage is TRBJ2-5; TRBD1 matches at 8 bases. Germline assignment: CDR1 SQVTM and CDR2 ANQGSEA. This CDR3 spans 12 amino acids. Germline trimming cut 3 bases from V and 5 bases from J; bases unmatched to any gene: 2. In DNA form, the CDR3 reads TGCAGCGTTGATTACAGGGGGGAGACCCAGTACTTC. It codes for CSVDYRGETQYF.